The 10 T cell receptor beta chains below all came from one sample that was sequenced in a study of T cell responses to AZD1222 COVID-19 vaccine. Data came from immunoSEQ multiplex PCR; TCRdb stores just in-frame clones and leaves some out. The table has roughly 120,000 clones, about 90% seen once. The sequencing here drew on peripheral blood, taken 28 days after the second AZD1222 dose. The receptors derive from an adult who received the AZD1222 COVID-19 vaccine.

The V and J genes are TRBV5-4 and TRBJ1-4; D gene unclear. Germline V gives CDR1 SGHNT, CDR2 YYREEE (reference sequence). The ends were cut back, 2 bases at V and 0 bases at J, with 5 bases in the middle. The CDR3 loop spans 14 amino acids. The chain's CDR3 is CASSLDATNEKLFF. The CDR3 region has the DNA TGTGCCAGCAGCTTAGATGCAACTAATGAAAAACTGTTTTTT.

CDR3 sequence (DNA): TGTGCCAGCAGCCAATATGGCTACACCTTC. Translated: CASSQYGYTF. This rearrangement joins TRBV28 to TRBJ1-2; the D is unclear. Germline CDR1 reads MDHEN; CDR2 reads SYDVKM. The CDR3 length is 10 residues. V was shortened by 6 bases and J by 5 bases, with 4 bases between the two germline ends.

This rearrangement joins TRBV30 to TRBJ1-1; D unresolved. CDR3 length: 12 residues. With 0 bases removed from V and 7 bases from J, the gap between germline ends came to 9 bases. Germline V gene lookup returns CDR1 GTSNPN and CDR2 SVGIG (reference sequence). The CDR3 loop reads CAWSVLGNEAFF. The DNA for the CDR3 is TGTGCCTGGAGTGTACTAGGGAATGAAGCTTTCTTT.

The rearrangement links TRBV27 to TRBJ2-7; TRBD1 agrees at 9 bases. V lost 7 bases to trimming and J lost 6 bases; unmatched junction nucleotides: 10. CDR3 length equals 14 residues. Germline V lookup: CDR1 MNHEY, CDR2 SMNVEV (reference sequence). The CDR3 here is CASKPGTGLPEQYF. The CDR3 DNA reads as TGTGCCAGCAAACCCGGGACAGGGCTGCCCGAGCAGTACTTC.

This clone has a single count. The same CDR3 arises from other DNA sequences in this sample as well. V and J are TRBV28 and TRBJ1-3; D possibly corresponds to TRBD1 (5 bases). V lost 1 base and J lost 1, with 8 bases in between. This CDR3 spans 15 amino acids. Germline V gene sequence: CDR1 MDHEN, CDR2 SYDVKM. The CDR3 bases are TGTGCCAGCAGTTTATACAGGAGGTCTGGAAACACCATATATTTT. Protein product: CASSLYRRSGNTIYF.

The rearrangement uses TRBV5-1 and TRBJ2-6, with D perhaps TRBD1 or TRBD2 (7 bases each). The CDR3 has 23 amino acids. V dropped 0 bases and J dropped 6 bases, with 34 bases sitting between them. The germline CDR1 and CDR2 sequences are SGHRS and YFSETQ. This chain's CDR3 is CASSLAGGSVGDSPPNKANVLTF. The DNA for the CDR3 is TGCGCCAGCAGCTTGGCCGGGGGGAGCGTCGGGGACAGTCCCCCGAATAAGGCCAACGTCCTGACTTTC.

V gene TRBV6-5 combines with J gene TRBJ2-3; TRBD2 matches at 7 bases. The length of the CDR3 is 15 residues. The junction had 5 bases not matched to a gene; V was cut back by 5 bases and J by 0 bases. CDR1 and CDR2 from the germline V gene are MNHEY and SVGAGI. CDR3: CASSPRGTSTDTQYF. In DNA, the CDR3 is TGTGCCAGCAGTCCGCGGGGGACTAGCACAGATACGCAGTATTTT.

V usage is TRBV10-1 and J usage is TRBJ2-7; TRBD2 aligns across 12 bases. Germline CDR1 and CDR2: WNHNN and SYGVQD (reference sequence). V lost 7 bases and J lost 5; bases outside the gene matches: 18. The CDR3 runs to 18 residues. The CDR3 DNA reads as TGCGCCAGCAAACAACCGGGACTAGCGGGTCCTATTAACCACGAGCAGTACTTC. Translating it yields CASKQPGLAGPINHEQYF.

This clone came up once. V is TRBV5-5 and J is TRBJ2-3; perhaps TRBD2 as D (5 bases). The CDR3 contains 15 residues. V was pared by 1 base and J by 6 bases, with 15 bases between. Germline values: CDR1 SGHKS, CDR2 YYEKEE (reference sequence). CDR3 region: CASSLLAGPRDTQYF. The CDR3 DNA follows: TGTGCCAGCAGCTTGCTGGCGGGTCCTCGGGATACGCAGTATTTT.

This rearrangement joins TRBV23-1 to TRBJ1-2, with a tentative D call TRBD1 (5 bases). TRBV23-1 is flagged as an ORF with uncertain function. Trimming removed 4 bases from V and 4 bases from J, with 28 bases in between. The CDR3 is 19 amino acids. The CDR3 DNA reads TGCGCCAGCAGTCGGGGGGACCTCAACCGAACCAGGGTCGCCTATGGCTACACCTTC. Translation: CASSRGDLNRTRVAYGYTF.